This TCR beta chain was recovered during a study of identical twins. The study's findings and limits: Cross-sectional statistics, not tracking of the same donors, supported the conclusions. Weaker excess twin sharing was seen among beta out-of-frame sequences. Insertion counts were lower in abundant cord blood beta clonotypes, a trend that memory repertoires did not show. Out-of-frame alpha sequences shared by twins were enriched for low generation probability.

TCRdb re-called the 5' RACE reads with MiXCR, one entry per CDR3 protein. Of 400,000 to 500,000 distinct CDR3 sequences listed, 15% to 20% are singletons. Germline V gene sequence: CDR1 SGHNT, CDR2 YYREEE (reference sequence). This CDR3 has 17 amino acids. Trimming removed 4 bases from V and 8 bases from J; junction bases left unmatched: 16. In its sample, this clonotype was seen a few times. No antigen is known for it. The chain links TRBV5-4 to TRBJ2-1; 9 positions match TRBD2. Sequencing was carried out using naive T cells sorted from blood. The source of this sequence is a man over 45 in good health. Here the CDR3 DNA reads TGTGCCAGCAGCGGGAGGACTAGCGACACAGCGGCGGATGAGCAGTTCTTC. Translated, it gives CASSGRTSDTAADEQFF.